This is a list of T cell receptor beta chains from one sample in a study of T cell repertoires in aging, cancer and after chemotherapy. TCRdb re-called the multiplex PCR reads through MiXCR, storing one row per CDR3 protein. The sample lists roughly 12,000 distinct CDR3 sequences, approximately 30% occurring once. Sequencing was done on a sample of blood. The receptors were gathered from a human donor with a blood cancer. CDR3s include the opening cysteine and the closing phenylalanine or tryptophan. The D gene is left open where the match is weak. Expanded clones are given a class, and other clones once, few, many or no size at all.

>NA|once|16|TRBJ2-4|TRBV5-4
CASSLVAGGSKNIQHF
NA
>TRBD1|NA|13|TRBJ2-1|TRBV10-1
CASSPGTGNEQFF
TGCGCCAGCAGTCCCGGGACAGGGAATGAGCAGTTCTTC
>NA|many|16|TRBJ2-5|TRBV5-4
CASSLGPRGTLETQYF
TGTGCCAGCAGCTTGGGTCCAAGGGGGACACTAGAGACCCAGTACTTC
>NA|medium-sized|13|TRBJ1-1|TRBV30
CAWREVMNTEAFF
TGTGCCTGGAGGGAGGTCATGAACACTGAAGCTTTCTTT
>NA|few|17|TRBJ1-1|TRBV19
CASTDLGNRGWGTEAFF
TGTGCCAGTACCGACCTTGGCAATCGAGGTTGGGGCACTGAAGCTTTCTTT
>TRBD1|NA|15|TRBJ1-5|TRBV7-2
CASSPDRGRHQPQHF
TGTGCCAGCAGCCCGGACAGGGGGCGGCATCAGCCCCAGCATTTT
>NA|medium-sized|9|TRBJ2-1|TRBV27
CATGNEQFF
TGTGCCACCGGTAATGAGCAGTTCTTC
>NA|few|13|TRBJ2-1|TRBV14
CASKTANYNEQFF
TGTGCCAGCAAGACGGCGAACTACAATGAGCAGTTCTTC
>NA|NA|14|TRBJ2-5|TRBV4-3
CASSQALGASTEYF
TGCGCCAGCAGCCAAGCTCTTGGGGCGAGTACGGAGTACTTC
>NA|NA|14|TRBJ2-7|TRBV7-6
CASSLDPFEGEQYF
TGTGCCAGCAGCTTAGACCCCTTTGAGGGGGAGCAGTACTTC
>NA|medium-sized|15|TRBJ2-2|TRBV6-1
CASSSGTADTGELFF
TGTGCCAGCAGTTCCGGGACGGCCGACACCGGGGAGCTGTTTTTT
>NA|NA|17|TRBJ2-1|TRBV5-4
CASSPGVGGEAYNEQFF
TGTGCCAGCAGCCCGGGGGTTGGGGGCGAAGCTTACAATGAGCAGTTCTTC
>TRBD2|few|15|TRBJ2-7|TRBV6-5
CASRALAGATYEQYF
TGTGCCAGCAGAGCTCTAGCGGGGGCGACCTACGAGCAGTACTTC
>NA|NA|13|TRBJ2-2|TRBV12-3/TRBV12-4
CANGHWNTGELFF
TGTGCCAACGGACACTGGAACACCGGGGAGCTGTTTTTT
>TRBD2|NA|15|TRBJ2-1|TRBV11-2
CASSLAGDAYNEQFF
TGTGCCAGCAGCCTAGCGGGAGACGCCTACAATGAGCAGTTCTTC
>TRBD2|NA|15|TRBJ2-5|TRBV7-6
CASSLAAGEQETQYF
TGTGCCAGCAGCTTAGCGGCGGGGGAGCAAGAGACCCAGTACTTC
>NA|few|15|TRBJ1-5|TRBV18
CASSVTGFGNQPQHF
TGTGCCAGCTCCGTTACAGGTTTTGGCAATCAGCCCCAGCATTTT
>NA|medium-sized|16|TRBJ2-2|TRBV6-2/TRBV6-3
CASVKGRRANTGELFF
TGTGCCAGCGTCAAGGGAAGAAGAGCGAACACCGGGGAGCTGTTTTTT
>TRBD2|NA|14|TRBJ2-1|TRBV20-1
CSAFPGLTYNEQFF
TGCAGTGCATTCCCGGGACTAACGTACAATGAGCAGTTCTTC
>NA|many|16|TRBJ2-6|TRBV6-5
CASSYSRYSGANVLTF
TGTGCCAGCAGTTACTCGCGGTATTCTGGGGCCAACGTCCTGACTTTC
>TRBD1|few|16|TRBJ1-2|TRBV14
CASSQLGTDSTDGYTF
TGTGCCAGCAGCCAGCTAGGGACAGATTCTACGGATGGCTACACCTTC
>NA|NA|14|TRBJ2-3|TRBV11-2
CASSRSGFTDTQYF
TGTGCCAGCAGCCGTAGCGGATTCACAGATACGCAGTATTTT
>TRBD1|NA|16|TRBJ2-3|TRBV4-2
CASSQAGQGEADTQYF
TGTGCCAGCAGCCAAGCGGGACAGGGGGAGGCGGATACGCAGTATTTT